The 21 T cell receptor beta chains in this list originate from one sample, sequenced in a study of cytomegalovirus exposure and HLA in healthy donors. PCR used 60 Vbeta primers and 13 Jbeta primers. This table comes from immunoSEQ multiplex PCR, and its TCRdb copy is limited to in-frame clones, with some not included. This sample has about 160,000 clones, with more than 60% found just once. Sequencing input: PBMCs. These receptors came from a middle-aged man in good health and CMV-seropositive.

V and J are TRBV5-6 and TRBJ2-3; D is undetermined. The ends were cut back, 0 bases at V and 5 bases at J, with 13 bases in the middle. CDR3 length: 15 amino acids. Looked up from germline, CDR1 is SGHDT and CDR2 is YYEEEE. CDR3 sequence reads: CASSLGSRRGDTQYF. CDR3 nucleotide sequence: TGTGCCAGCAGCTTGGGAAGCCGGAGAGGAGATACGCAGTATTTT.

The rearrangement uses TRBV27 and TRBJ2-2; D is ambiguous. The germline V and J ends were trimmed by 5 bases and 3 bases, with 7 bases remaining between them. Germline V gene lookup returns CDR1 MNHEY and CDR2 SMNVEV (reference sequence). This CDR3 has 13 residues. The CDR3 DNA reads as TGTGCCAGCAGTCCCGCGGACACCGGGGAGCTGTTTTTT. It yields the protein CASSPADTGELFF.

The chain employs TRBV18 and TRBJ2-3, with 7 bases matching TRBD1. CDR3 length: 15 amino acids. Germline-derived CDR1 and CDR2 are KGHSH and LQKENI. Germline trimming cut 3 bases from V and 8 bases from J; bases unmatched to any gene: 11. The CDR3 protein is CASSPRDSSVGTQYF. CDR3 sequence (DNA): TGTGCCAGCTCACCTAGGGACAGTAGCGTGGGTACGCAGTATTTT.

This clone has just a few counts. This chain's CDR3 is CASSQAFSRIEAFF. DNA of the CDR3: TGTGCCAGCAGCCAAGCGTTTTCCAGAATTGAAGCTTTCTTT. This sequence joins TRBV14 and TRBJ1-1, with D unresolved. Germline-derived CDR1 and CDR2 are SGHDN and FVKESK. This CDR3 region has 14 residues. Trimming left V 1 base short and J 7 bases short, with 13 bases between.

J is TRBJ2-7 and V is TRBV27; tentative D call: TRBD1 (5 bases). This CDR3 has 14 amino acids. Trimming pared 5 bases from V and 3 bases from J, leaving 14 bases between. CDR1 is MNHEY and CDR2 is SMNVEV in the germline V gene (reference sequence). The CDR3 spells CASSQDRGFYEQYF. The CDR3 coding sequence is TGTGCCAGCAGTCAGGATAGGGGATTCTACGAGCAGTACTTC.

With respect to this clone: At one of its ends the junction is not consistent with the germline gene, which may arise from a read error. CDR3 in DNA: TGTGCCAGCAGTGGACAGGGGGCGTTCGGCTTTGGCACGGATACGCAGTATTTT. Translated, it gives CASSGQGAFGFGTDTQYF. This chain joins TRBV6-1 and TRBJ2-3, with 10 positions matching TRBD1. The CDR3 sequence is 18 residues long. CDR1 and CDR2 (germline): MNHNS, SASEGT.

The V call is TRBV21-1, the J call TRBJ2-1; TRBD2, the D gene given by the table, was not confirmed from the DNA. TRBV21-1 is termed a pseudogene. The CDR3 has 24 amino acids. CDR3 protein: CASNRGGGLPTIAISGSRYNEQFF. The CDR3 coding sequence is TGTGCCAGCAATCGCGGGGGCGGGCTCCCTACAATAGCGATTTCAGGGAGTCGGTACAATGAGCAGTTCTTC.

This chain links TRBV19 with TRBJ2-7, with a weak D call TRBD2 (6 bases). Germline lookup yields CDR1 LNHDA and CDR2 SQIVND (reference sequence). V was clipped by 6 bases and J by 4 bases, with 16 bases between them. CDR3 length: 14 residues. The chain's CDR3 is CASRNRGAGYEQYF. The CDR3 DNA sequence: TGTGCCAGTAGAAATCGTGGGGCGGGGTACGAGCAGTACTTC. Combining the CDR3 with reference TRBV19 and TRBJ2-7 gives the whole variable domain DGGITQSPKYLFRKEGQNVTLSCEQNLNHDAMYWYRQDPGQGLRLIYYSQIVNDFQKGDIAEGYSVSREKKESFPLTVTSAQKNPTAFYLCASRNRGAGYEQYFGPGTRLTVT.

The genes are TRBV14 and TRBJ2-7; D may be TRBD1 (6 bases). Looked up from germline, CDR1 is SGHDN and CDR2 is FVKESK. The CDR3 extends over 14 amino acids. With 5 bases removed from V and 2 bases from J, the gap between germline ends came to 13 bases. The CDR3 here is CASSIRTVPYEQYF. CDR3 nucleotide sequence: TGTGCCAGCAGCATTCGGACAGTTCCCTACGAGCAGTACTTC.

This chain uses TRBV5-6 with TRBJ1-1; D may be TRBD1 (6 bases). This CDR3 contains 17 residues. The ends were cut back, 0 bases at V and 4 bases at J, with 19 bases in the middle. Germline values: CDR1 SGHDT, CDR2 YYEEEE. DNA of the CDR3: TGTGCCAGCAGCTTGGCCATGGGGGCTCTAACCCCCACTGAAGCTTTCTTT. Translating it yields CASSLAMGALTPTEAFF.

The V and J genes are TRBV27 and TRBJ1-5; TRBD1 aligns across 11 bases. The V segment lost 7 bases and the J segment 6 bases; nucleotides outside the gene matches: 8. Germline CDR1 is MNHEY and CDR2 is SMNVEV (reference sequence). The CDR3 covers 15 residues. CDR3: CASTQLGQGGQPQHF. The CDR3 nucleotides are TGTGCCAGCACCCAACTGGGACAGGGGGGTCAGCCCCAGCATTTT.

V gene TRBV27 combines with J gene TRBJ2-3, with 15 bases fitting TRBD2. Germline loops: CDR1 MNHEY, CDR2 SMNVEV (reference sequence). Trimming removed 3 bases from V and 6 bases from J; junction bases left unmatched: 1. This CDR3 has 15 residues. The CDR3 spells CASSLGTSGRDTQYF. The DNA of the CDR3 is TGTGCCAGCAGTTTGGGGACTAGCGGGAGGGATACGCAGTATTTT.

This chain connects TRBV5-6 to TRBJ2-1; D remains ambiguous. Germline V gene lookup returns CDR1 SGHDT and CDR2 YYEEEE. This CDR3 has 16 residues. V lost 0 bases, J lost 4 bases, and 14 bases lay in between. This chain's CDR3 is CASSLGHGRLYNEQFF. The CDR3 nucleotides read TGTGCCAGCAGCTTGGGACACGGTCGATTGTACAATGAGCAGTTCTTC.

This clone showed up just a few times. The chain combines TRBV7-3 with TRBJ2-1, with D possibly matching TRBD1 (6 bases). Germline loops: CDR1 SGHTA, CDR2 FQGTGA. Trimming removed 3 bases from V and 5 bases from J, with 8 bases in between. The CDR3 length is 13 residues. CDR3 sequence (DNA): TGTGCCAGCAGCTTCGGGACAAACAATGAGCAGTTCTTC. Its translation is CASSFGTNNEQFF.

The rearrangement links TRBV11-2 to TRBJ2-2, with 9 bases fitting TRBD2. Trimming removed 1 base from V and 7 bases from J; junction bases left unmatched: 1. Germline V lookup: CDR1 SGHAT, CDR2 FQNNGV. The CDR3 loop spans 14 amino acids. As DNA, the CDR3 is TGTGCCAGCAGCTTAGGACTAGCGGTCGGGGAGCTGTTTTTT. It encodes CASSLGLAVGELFF.

The chain recombines TRBV5-6 with TRBJ2-5, with D possibly being TRBD1 (6 bases). CDR1 is SGHDT, CDR2 YYEEEE, per germline. Trimming pared 0 bases from V and 5 bases from J, leaving 17 bases between. The CDR3 runs 16 residues. CDR3 nucleotide sequence: TGTGCCAGCAGCTTGGAGGGGGTAGGGGGTTTGGAGACCCAGTACTTC. This gives the protein CASSLEGVGGLETQYF.

The J gene is TRBJ2-1, the V gene TRBV18; 8 bases align to TRBD2. The V and J ends lost 3 bases and 9 bases, in that order; junction bases with no gene match: 7. The length of the CDR3 is 14 residues. Per the germline V gene, CDR1 is KGHSH and CDR2 is LQKENI. The CDR3 here is CASSPGTGGGEQFF. CDR3 nucleotide sequence: TGTGCCAGCTCACCGGGGACGGGAGGGGGTGAGCAGTTCTTC.

V usage is TRBV27 and J usage is TRBJ1-1; D is uncertain. Germline assignment: CDR1 MNHEY and CDR2 SMNVEV (reference sequence). The CDR3 runs to 14 residues. The V gene lost 4 bases and the J gene lost 5 bases, with 14 bases spanning the gap. The CDR3 spells CASSSAEARTEAFF. In nucleotides, the CDR3 is TGTGCCAGCAGTTCTGCAGAGGCGCGGACTGAAGCTTTCTTT.

With regard to this clone: Other DNA sequences of this sample code for an identical CDR3. The chain recombines TRBV14 with TRBJ2-7, with 7 bases matching TRBD2. The CDR3 sequence is 15 residues long. Germline-derived CDR1 and CDR2 are SGHDN and FVKESK. V trimming: 4 bases; J trimming: 6 bases; junction bases outside the gene matches: 12. The CDR3 DNA reads TGTGCCAGCAGCCGACTCGCCAGCGGGATTGCCGAGCAGTACTTC. Amino acid sequence: CASSRLASGIAEQYF.

This chain joins TRBV5-1 and TRBJ2-2; 12 bases match TRBD2. V lost 6 bases to trimming and J lost 6 bases; unmatched junction nucleotides: 12. Germline CDR1 and CDR2: SGHRS and YFSETQ. This CDR3 spans 17 amino acids. CDR3 loop: CASMGLAGAFSAGELFF. The DNA of the CDR3 is TGCGCCAGCATGGGACTAGCGGGCGCCTTTAGCGCCGGGGAGCTGTTTTTT. Filled out from reference TRBV5-1 and TRBJ2-2, the complete variable domain reads KAGVTQTPRYLIKTRGQQVTLSCSPISGHRSVSWYQQTPGQGLQFLFEYFSETQRNKGNFPGRFSGRQFSNSRSEMNVSTLELGDSALYLCASMGLAGAFSAGELFFGEGSRLTVL.

The chain combines TRBV30 with TRBJ1-3; the D gene is possibly TRBD1 (6 bases). Per germline, CDR1 GTSNPN and CDR2 SVGIG (reference sequence). V lost 4 bases and J 0 bases, leaving 13 bases between the germline ends. The CDR3 runs to 15 residues. CDR3 residues: CAWTLGGGSGNTIYF. In nucleotides, the CDR3 is TGTGCCTGGACTCTGGGAGGGGGCTCTGGAAACACCATATATTTT.